A selection of T cell receptor beta chains follows, all from one sample in a study of blood T cell repertoires in COVID-19. The protocol was immunoSEQ multiplex PCR, while the TCRdb copy is restricted to in-frame clones and leaves out a portion. The sample consists of 200,000 to 250,000 clones, about 88% of them appearing once. Sequencing used PBMCs or T cells enriched from blood (not recorded which). These receptors were taken from a woman aged 25-40 years who had recovered from COVID-19. Both conserved end residues are part of each CDR3. D genes are given only for firm matches. Size is omitted from some rows. Given values are once, few, many or a class for expanded clones.

v_gene	abundance	j_gene	d_gene	CDR3nt	CDR3aa
TRBV7-2	.	TRBJ2-2	.	TGTGCCAGCAACCAGGAACCCCGGAACACCGGGGAGCTGTTTTTT	CASNQEPRNTGELFF
TRBV1	.	TRBJ1-2	.	TGCACCAGCAGGCAGAGACAGGGGGCACCAACTAACTATGGCTACACCTTC	CTSRQRQGAPTNYGYTF
TRBV15	.	TRBJ1-2	.	TGTGCCACCAGCGTGCGCAGGGGCGGCTATGGCTACACCTTC	CATSVRRGGYGYTF
TRBV6-5	.	TRBJ2-7	.	TGTGCCAGCAGCAAAACCCGGGATCCCACCTACGAGCAGTACTTC	CASSKTRDPTYEQYF
TRBV3-1/TRBV3-2	.	TRBJ2-7	TRBD1	TGTGCCAGCAGCCAAGGCGACAGGGCCTACGAGCAGTACTTC	CASSQGDRAYEQYF
TRBV7-3	.	TRBJ1-1	.	TGTGCCAGCAGCTTTCAGGGGTTTGCAGCTTTCTTT	CASSFQGFAAFF
TRBV3-1/TRBV3-2	.	TRBJ1-2	.	TGTGCCAGCAGCTCTCAGGGGTACTATGGCTACACCTTC	CASSSQGYYGYTF
TRBV6-5	.	TRBJ2-7	.	TGTGCCAGCAGTTACGACAGACTCTACGAGCAGTACTTC	CASSYDRLYEQYF
TRBV5-1	.	TRBJ2-1	TRBD1	TGCGCCAGCAGCCGGGACAGGGTTTACAATGAGCAGTTCTTC	CASSRDRVYNEQFF
TRBV4-1	.	TRBJ1-5	.	TGCGCCAGCAGCCAATTTAACAGAAATCAGCCCCAGCATTTT	CASSQFNRNQPQHF
TRBV3-1/TRBV3-2	once	TRBJ1-2	.	TGTGCCAGCAGCCACGGCGGACAGTCAGGCTACACCTTC	CASSHGGQSGYTF
TRBV7-9	.	TRBJ2-2	.	TGTGCCAGCAGCCCTTATCGGGACACCAGGGGCACCGGGGAGCTGTTTTTT	CASSPYRDTRGTGELFF
TRBV5-6	.	TRBJ1-6	.	TGTGCCAGCAGCCTACGCTTACAGGGTATCTATAATTCACCCCTCCACTTT	CASSLRLQGIYNSPLHF
TRBV4-2	.	TRBJ2-7	.	TGTGCCAGCAGCCAGACAGGCTACGAGCAGTACTTC	CASSQTGYEQYF
TRBV4-1	.	TRBJ2-2	TRBD2	TGCGCCAGCAAGGCTAGCGGGAACACCGGGGAGCTGTTTTTT	CASKASGNTGELFF
TRBV19	.	TRBJ2-7	TRBD1	TGTGCCAGTAGTAACCTTGTACGGACAGGGACCTACGAGCAGTACTTC	CASSNLVRTGTYEQYF
TRBV25-1	once	TRBJ2-1	.	TGTGCCAGCGGCCTTCAGGGGAACAATGAGCAGTTCTTC	CASGLQGNNEQFF
TRBV4-1	.	TRBJ2-1	TRBD1	TGCGCCAGCAGCCATGGTCGACAGGGGAATGAGCAGTTCTTC	CASSHGRQGNEQFF
TRBV29-1	.	TRBJ1-1	TRBD1	TGCAGCGTTGAACCCCGGACAGGGGGCACGGCTGAAGCTTTCTTT	CSVEPRTGGTAEAFF
TRBV5-8	.	TRBJ1-4	TRBD1	TGTGCCAGCAGCTTGGCCAGGGGACAGGGGGGAGAAAAACTGTTTTTT	CASSLARGQGGEKLFF
TRBV11-1	.	TRBJ2-7	.	TGTGCCAGCAGCCCTATAGGACAGTACTACGAGCAGTACTTC	CASSPIGQYYEQYF
TRBV19	few	TRBJ2-7	TRBD1	TGTGCCAGCTCCGGGACAGGGGCAGACGAGCAGTACTTC	CASSGTGADEQYF
TRBV7-3	once	TRBJ2-1	TRBD1	TGTGCCAGCCGCAACCCCCGGGACAGAGACAATGAGCAGTTCTTC	CASRNPRDRDNEQFF
TRBV18	once	TRBJ2-3	.	TGTGCCAGCTCACCAACTAGCACAGATACGCAGTATTTT	CASSPTSTDTQYF
TRBV18	once	TRBJ1-2	TRBD1	TGTGCCAGCTTGACAGGGATGGACTATGGCTACACCTTC	CASLTGMDYGYTF
TRBV5-1	.	TRBJ2-2	TRBD2	TGCGCCAGCAGCCCACACGCCACTAGCGGGGGCACCGGGGAGCTGTTTTTT	CASSPHATSGGTGELFF
TRBV7-2	.	TRBJ1-1	.	TGTGCCAGCAATCTACGGGTTAGGAACACTGAAGCTTTCTTT	CASNLRVRNTEAFF
TRBV7-9	.	TRBJ1-1	TRBD1	TGTGCCAGCAGCTTAGCACAGGGGGCCCAGAACACTGAAGCTTTCTTT	CASSLAQGAQNTEAFF
TRBV9	.	TRBJ1-2	TRBD1	TGTGCCAGCAGCGTCGACAGGGCGTTAACTAACTATGGCTACACCTTC	CASSVDRALTNYGYTF
TRBV19	.	TRBJ2-3	TRBD2	TGTGCCAGTAGTATAAGCGGGGGGGCCACAGATACGCAGTATTTT	CASSISGGATDTQYF
TRBV13	.	TRBJ2-2	.	TGTGCCAGCAGCGTATCGGGTTTCTCGAACACCGGGGAGCTGTTTTTT	CASSVSGFSNTGELFF
TRBV7-8	.	TRBJ2-2	TRBD2	TGTGCCAGCACCCGGGGGGGGGCGAACACCGGGGAGCTGTTTTTT	CASTRGGANTGELFF
TRBV4-2	few	TRBJ2-3	TRBD2	TGTGCCAGCAGCCAAAAGACTAGCGGGGGGCTACCTACGCAGTATTTT	CASSQKTSGGLPTQYF
TRBV27	.	TRBJ1-5	.	TGTGCCAGCAGTAGGACATATAGCAATCAGCCCCAGCATTTT	CASSRTYSNQPQHF
TRBV6-5	.	TRBJ2-7	TRBD1	TGTGCCAGTCGGGACAGCCCCTACGAGCAGTACTTC	CASRDSPYEQYF
TRBV5-1	.	TRBJ2-7	.	TGCGCCAGCAGCTTGTCGACACTTTCCTACGAGCAGTACTTC	CASSLSTLSYEQYF
TRBV28	few	TRBJ2-5	.	TGTGCCAGCGCAGATCAAGAGACCCAGTACTTC	CASADQETQYF
TRBV27	.	TRBJ2-7	TRBD1	TGTGCCAGCAGTGCGCACAGGGGAAACTACGAGCAGTACTTC	CASSAHRGNYEQYF
TRBV24-1	.	TRBJ1-1	.	TGTGCCACCAGTGATTTCCCCGTTGAGACACAAGCTTTCTTT	CATSDFPVETQAFF
TRBV5-1	.	TRBJ2-1	TRBD1	TGCGCCAGCAGCACCAGACAGGGTCCCTACAATGAGCAGTTCTTC	CASSTRQGPYNEQFF
TRBV7-2	.	TRBJ2-6	.	TGTGCCAGCAGCCTGGGAGGGGGGGATGCCAACGTCCTGACTTTC	CASSLGGGDANVLTF
TRBV5-4	.	TRBJ2-3	.	TGTGCCAGCAGCTCCATCAGGGGCGCTAGCACAGATACGCAGTATTTT	CASSSIRGASTDTQYF
TRBV29-1	.	TRBJ1-2	TRBD1	TGCAGCGTCCCAAGGGACAGCTACTCTAACTATGGCTACACCTTC	CSVPRDSYSNYGYTF
TRBV3-1/TRBV3-2	.	TRBJ1-2	TRBD1	TGTGCCAGCAGCCGCCGAATCGGGGACAGGGCTCCTGATGGCTACACCTTC	CASSRRIGDRAPDGYTF
TRBV4-3	.	TRBJ2-4	.	TGCGCCAGCAGCCAAGAGGGGGCGACCAAAAACATTCAGTACTTC	CASSQEGATKNIQYF
TRBV7-3	once	TRBJ1-3	.	TGTGCCAGCAGCTCCTCAGCGGGAAACACCATATATTTT	CASSSSAGNTIYF